Listed here is a single T cell receptor (beta chain). What it recognizes is unknown. The entry originates in a study of cytomegalovirus exposure and HLA in healthy donors. Study outcomes and limitations: A few CMV-associated chains were confirmed in vitro to be specific for CMV antigens.

Germline CDR1 LNHDA, CDR2 SQIVND (reference sequence). V was pared by 1 base and J by 5 bases, with 6 bases between. The CDR3 spans 13 residues. The PCR ran on 60 Vbeta and 13 Jbeta primers. Profiling relied on immunoSEQ multiplex PCR, and the TCRdb table lists in-frame clones only, not all of them. The sample shows 150,000 to 200,000 clones, approximately 78% of them seen only once. This TCR derives from a woman in her late teens or twenties in good health and CMV-seronegative. This rearrangement joins TRBV19 to TRBJ1-5, with unresolved D. The sequenced material came from PBMCs. In nucleotides, the CDR3 is TGTGCCAGTAGTATAGTGGGCGATCAGCCCCAGCATTTT. Residues: CASSIVGDQPQHF. The full variable domain, in which reference TRBV19 and TRBJ1-5 provide the parts outside the CDR3, is DGGITQSPKYLFRKEGQNVTLSCEQNLNHDAMYWYRQDPGQGLRLIYYSQIVNDFQKGDIAEGYSVSREKKESFPLTVTSAQKNPTAFYLCASSIVGDQPQHFGDGTRLSIL.